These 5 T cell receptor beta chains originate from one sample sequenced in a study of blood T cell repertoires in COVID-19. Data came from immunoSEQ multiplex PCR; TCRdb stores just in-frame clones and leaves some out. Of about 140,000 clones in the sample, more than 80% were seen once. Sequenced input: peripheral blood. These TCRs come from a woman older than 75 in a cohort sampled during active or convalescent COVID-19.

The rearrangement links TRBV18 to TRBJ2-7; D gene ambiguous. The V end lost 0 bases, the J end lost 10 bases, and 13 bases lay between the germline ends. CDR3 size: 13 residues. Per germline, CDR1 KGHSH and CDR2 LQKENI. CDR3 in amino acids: CASSPPGAERQYV. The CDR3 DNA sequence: TGTGCCAGCTCACCACCCGGAGCAGAACGACAGTACGTC.

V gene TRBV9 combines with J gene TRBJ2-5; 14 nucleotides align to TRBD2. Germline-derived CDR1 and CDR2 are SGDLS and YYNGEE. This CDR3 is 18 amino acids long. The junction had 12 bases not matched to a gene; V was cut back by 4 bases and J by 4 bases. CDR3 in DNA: TGTGCCAGCAGCCCAGGACTAGCGGGGGGCCGGCCCGGAGAGACCCAGTACTTC. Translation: CASSPGLAGGRPGETQYF.

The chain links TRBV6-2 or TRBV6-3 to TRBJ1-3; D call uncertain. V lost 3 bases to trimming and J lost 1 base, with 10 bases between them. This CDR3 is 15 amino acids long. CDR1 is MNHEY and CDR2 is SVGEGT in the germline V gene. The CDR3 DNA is TGTGCCAGCAGTTATTTGGCGGATTCTGGAAACACCATATATTTT. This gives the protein CASSYLADSGNTIYF.

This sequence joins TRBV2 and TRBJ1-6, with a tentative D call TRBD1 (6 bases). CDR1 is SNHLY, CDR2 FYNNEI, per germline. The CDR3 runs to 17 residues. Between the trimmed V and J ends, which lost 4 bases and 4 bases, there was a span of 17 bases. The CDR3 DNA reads TGTGCCAGCAGTGGAGCACCCGGACAGATATATAATTCACCCCTCCACTTT. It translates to CASSGAPGQIYNSPLHF.

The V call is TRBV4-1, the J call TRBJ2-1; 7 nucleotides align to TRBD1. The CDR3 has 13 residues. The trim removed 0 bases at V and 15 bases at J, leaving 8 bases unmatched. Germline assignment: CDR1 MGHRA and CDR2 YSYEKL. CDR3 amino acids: CASSQDLRQGTFF. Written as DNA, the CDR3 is TGCGCCAGCAGCCAAGATCTCCGACAGGGAACGTTCTTC.